The 27 T cell receptor beta chains presented below share a single source sample, sequenced in a study of OX40 agonist ivuxolimab in advanced cancers. Assay used: immunoSEQ multiplex PCR; TCRdb lists only in-frame clones, some missing. The top ten clones hold about 12% of a sample with about 55,000 clones, around 85% of them seen once. The specimen comprised CD4+ or CD8+ T cells sorted from blood, sampled in a trial of the OX40 agonist ivuxolimab. These receptors all come from an adult with an advanced solid tumor such as melanoma, head and neck, liver or kidney cancer.

V and J are TRBV27 and TRBJ1-1; D not resolved. Germline V CDR1 and CDR2: MNHEY, SMNVEV (reference sequence). V gave up 3 bases and J gave up 0 bases, with 11 bases separating them. This CDR3 is 15 amino acids long. The CDR3 protein is CASSFSYLLNTEAFF. The DNA of the CDR3 is TGTGCCAGCAGTTTCAGTTATTTACTGAACACTGAAGCTTTCTTT.

The sample holds one count of this clone. CDR3 DNA: TGCGCCAGCAGCACCCAACATGCAACTAATGAAAAACTGTTTTTT. It yields the protein CASSTQHATNEKLFF. This sequence joins TRBV5-1 and TRBJ1-4; D is ambiguous. Germline-derived CDR1 and CDR2 are SGHRS and YFSETQ. Trimming left V 4 bases short and J 0 bases short, with 10 bases between. CDR3 length: 15 residues. Using reference TRBV5-1 and TRBJ1-4 for the parts outside the CDR3, the full variable domain is KAGVTQTPRYLIKTRGQQVTLSCSPISGHRSVSWYQQTPGQGLQFLFEYFSETQRNKGNFPGRFSGRQFSNSRSEMNVSTLELGDSALYLCASSTQHATNEKLFFGSGTQLSVL.

The chain couples TRBV9 to TRBJ2-7, with TRBD1 identical over 10 bases. With V trimmed by 3 bases and J by 4 bases, 4 bases remained unmatched. The length of the CDR3 is 14 residues. Looked up from germline, CDR1 is SGDLS and CDR2 is YYNGEE. Written as DNA, the CDR3 is TGTGCCAGCAGCGAGGGGGGACAGGGGTACGAGCAGTACTTC. The encoded protein is CASSEGGQGYEQYF.

This chain uses TRBV5-1 with TRBJ2-3; D not certain. CDR1 is SGHRS and CDR2 is YFSETQ in the germline V gene. Trimming removed 4 bases from V and 4 bases from J, with 16 bases in between. This CDR3 comprises 15 residues. The CDR3 sequence is CASSTLSTPPDTQYF. In DNA, the CDR3 is TGCGCCAGCAGCACCCTATCGACTCCCCCAGATACGCAGTATTTT. Drawing the rest from reference TRBV5-1 and TRBJ2-3, the complete variable domain is KAGVTQTPRYLIKTRGQQVTLSCSPISGHRSVSWYQQTPGQGLQFLFEYFSETQRNKGNFPGRFSGRQFSNSRSEMNVSTLELGDSALYLCASSTLSTPPDTQYFGPGTRLTVL.

V is TRBV5-6 and J is TRBJ1-4, with D perhaps matching TRBD1 (5 bases). Trimming stripped 4 bases from V and 10 bases from J, with 17 bases between. The length of the CDR3 is 14 residues. Germline V gene lookup returns CDR1 SGHDT and CDR2 YYEEEE. The CDR3 loop reads CASSLGTPSGKLFF. The CDR3 DNA follows: TGTGCCAGCAGCCTCGGGACCCCATCGGGAAAACTGTTTTTT.

The rearrangement joins TRBV9 to TRBJ2-7; D remains ambiguous. This CDR3 is built from 14 residues. V was clipped by 0 bases and J by 2 bases, with 9 bases between them. Germline loops: CDR1 SGDLS, CDR2 YYNGEE. The CDR3 DNA is TGTGCCAGCAGCGTAGAAGGAGTTCCCTACGAGCAGTACTTC. Its translation: CASSVEGVPYEQYF.

The chain recombines TRBV2 with TRBJ2-1; 7 nucleotides agree with TRBD2. There are 13 residues in the CDR3. V shed 8 bases and J 7 bases; nucleotides not matched to a gene: 8. Germline assignment: CDR1 SNHLY and CDR2 FYNNEI. CDR3 loop: CASEPGGVNEQFF. In DNA form, the CDR3 reads TGTGCCAGCGAGCCTGGGGGGGTTAATGAGCAGTTCTTC.

This chain links TRBV2 with TRBJ2-1, with TRBD1 matching over 7 bases. Per germline, CDR1 SNHLY and CDR2 FYNNEI. This CDR3 comprises 19 residues. The V and J ends lost 10 bases and 4 bases, in that order; junction bases with no gene match: 25. DNA for the CDR3: TGTGCCACCCTTAAAACTGCCCGGGACAGCAACACCCAATACAATGAGCAGTTCTTC. Protein: CATLKTARDSNTQYNEQFF.

CDR3 in amino acids: CASSLRSSQETQYF. DNA for the CDR3: TGTGCCAGCAGCCTACGGAGTAGCCAAGAGACCCAGTACTTC. This chain uses TRBV11-2 with TRBJ2-5; D unclear. Between the trimmed V and J ends, which lost 5 bases and 1 base, there was a span of 11 bases. CDR1 SGHAT and CDR2 FQNNGV come from the germline V gene. The CDR3 spans 14 residues.

The rearrangement uses TRBV28 and TRBJ1-1; D unclear. Germline CDR1 is MDHEN and CDR2 is SYDVKM. The length of the CDR3 is 15 residues. V lost 2 bases to trimming and J lost 5 bases, with 15 bases between them. The CDR3 region is CASSLPLGGRTEAFF. CDR3 in DNA: TGTGCCAGCAGTTTACCCCTAGGCGGGAGGACTGAAGCTTTCTTT. Filled out from reference TRBV28 and TRBJ1-1, the complete variable domain reads DVKVTQSSRYLVKRTGEKVFLECVQDMDHENMFWYRQDPGLGLRLIYFSYDVKMKEKGDIPEGYSVSREKKERFSLILESASTNQTSMYLCASSLPLGGRTEAFFGQGTRLTVV.

The chain recombines TRBV4-3 with TRBJ2-1; D may be TRBD2 (6 bases). CDR1 is LGHNA, CDR2 YSLEER, per germline. Trimming shortened V by 4 bases and J by 3 bases, and 19 bases separated the two germline ends. This CDR3 has 17 residues. CDR3 in amino acids: CASSRTAGGGDYNEQFF. The CDR3 nucleotides are TGCGCCAGCAGCCGAACAGCCGGGGGTGGAGACTACAATGAGCAGTTCTTC.

The chain carries TRBV7-9 and TRBJ2-5; D is perhaps TRBD1 or TRBD2 (6 bases each). Germline CDR1 reads SEHNR; CDR2 reads FQNEAQ (reference sequence). The CDR3 loop spans 15 amino acids. V was shortened by 5 bases and J by 5 bases, with 18 bases between the two germline ends. CDR3: CASSHKGGVGETQYF. CDR3 bases: TGTGCCAGCAGCCACAAGGGGGGTGTGGGGGAGACCCAGTACTTC.

CDR3 bases: TGTGCCAGCAGACGACTAGTAAATGAGCAGTTCTTC. Protein product: CASRRLVNEQFF. The chain is built from TRBV7-9 and TRBJ2-1; maybe TRBD2 (6 bases). The CDR3 loop spans 12 amino acids. Trimming took off 6 bases at V and 7 bases at J, with 10 bases between the two ends. Germline assignment: CDR1 SEHNR and CDR2 FQNEAQ (reference sequence).

The V gene is TRBV4-1, the J gene TRBJ1-5; no firm D call. V lost 2 bases and J lost 0, with 8 bases in between. This CDR3 has 15 amino acids. Germline lookup yields CDR1 MGHRA and CDR2 YSYEKL. The CDR3 sequence is CASSQWGYSNQPQHF. Here the CDR3 DNA reads TGCGCCAGCAGCCAATGGGGATATAGCAATCAGCCCCAGCATTTT.

V and J are TRBV6-5 and TRBJ1-5; no clear D gene. The length of the CDR3 is 15 residues. Trimming stripped 4 bases from V and 2 bases from J, with 12 bases between. The germline V gene has CDR1 MNHEY and CDR2 SVGAGI. The DNA of the CDR3 is TGTGCCAGCAGTTTGCGGGATTTTCGCAATCAGCCCCAGCATTTT. This codes for CASSLRDFRNQPQHF.

The rearrangement links TRBV10-1 to TRBJ2-4; D is undetermined. The germline V gene encodes CDR1 WNHNN and CDR2 SYGVQD (reference sequence). The CDR3 sequence is 15 residues long. V was pared by 0 bases and J by 1 base, with 7 bases between. The CDR3 reads CASSESWTAKNIQYF. The CDR3 nucleotides read TGCGCCAGCAGTGAGTCCTGGACGGCCAAAAACATTCAGTACTTC.

This chain links TRBV5-8 with TRBJ1-1; D not certain. Germline lookup yields CDR1 SGHTS and CDR2 YDEGEE. The CDR3 loop spans 15 amino acids. Between the trimmed V and J ends, which lost 4 bases and 4 bases, there was a span of 17 bases. The CDR3 nucleotides read TGTGCCAGCAGCCCACCACTTCGGGGAGGCACTGAAGCTTTCTTT. It yields the protein CASSPPLRGGTEAFF. The full variable domain, with the rest looked up from reference TRBV5-8 and TRBJ1-1, is EAGVTQSPTHLIKTRGQQATLRCSPISGHTSVYWYQQALGLGLQFLLWYDEGEERNRGNFPPRFSGRQFPNYSSELNVNALELEDSALYLCASSPPLRGGTEAFFGQGTRLTVV.

Note on this clone: A junction boundary mismatches the germline segment, possibly from a read error. The chain joins TRBV5-3 to TRBJ1-5; D is uncertain. TRBV5-3 is an open reading frame, and its role is uncertain. CDR3 length: 15 residues. CDR3 coding DNA: TGTGCCAGCAGCTTTGGCGGTAGGTCGGATCAGCCCCAGCATTTT. Amino acids: CASSFGGRSDQPQHF.

The V call is TRBV5-6, the J call TRBJ1-6, with D possibly matching TRBD1 (6 bases). From germline, CDR1 is SGHDT and CDR2 YYEEEE. This CDR3 is 15 amino acids long. The V end was cut by 0 bases, the J end by 7 bases, with 11 bases between. The DNA of the CDR3 is TGTGCCAGCAGCTTGGCCCAGGGGAGGAATTCACCCCTCCACTTT. Amino acid sequence: CASSLAQGRNSPLHF.

V gene TRBV19 combines with J gene TRBJ2-1; the D call may be TRBD1 or TRBD2 (6 bases each). Looked up from germline, CDR1 is LNHDA and CDR2 is SQIVND (reference sequence). The CDR3 contains 16 residues. V was trimmed by 7 bases and J by 3 bases, leaving 19 bases between them. The chain's CDR3 is CASTSSGGLFYNEQFF. The CDR3 DNA reads TGTGCCAGTACTTCTAGTGGGGGGCTTTTCTACAATGAGCAGTTCTTC.

The rearrangement joins TRBV5-4 to TRBJ2-1, with 8 bases fitting TRBD2. CDR3 size: 13 residues. The V gene end was trimmed by 1 base and the J gene end by 13 bases; junction bases not matched to a gene: 7. CDR1 is SGHNT, CDR2 YYREEE, per germline (reference sequence). This CDR3 is CASSLPRGGPQFF. CDR3 nucleotide sequence: TGTGCCAGCAGCTTGCCCCGGGGGGGGCCCCAGTTCTTC.

The CDR3 reads CASSFGDGINQPQHF. CDR3 bases: TGTGCCAGCAGCTTTGGCGACGGAATCAATCAGCCCCAGCATTTT. The genes are TRBV5-4 and TRBJ1-5; D not resolved. The CDR3 has 15 amino acids. The germline CDR1 and CDR2 sequences are SGHNT and YYREEE (reference sequence). Trimming took off 2 bases at V and 3 bases at J, with 12 bases between the two ends. Combining the CDR3 with reference TRBV5-4 and TRBJ1-5 gives the whole variable domain ETGVTQSPTHLIKTRGQQVTLRCSSQSGHNTVSWYQQALGQGPQFIFQYYREEENGRGNFPPRFSGLQFPNYSSELNVNALELDDSALYLCASSFGDGINQPQHFGDGTRLSIL.

The chain combines TRBV18 with TRBJ2-3; D is perhaps TRBD1 (5 bases). The CDR3 is made up of 16 amino acids. Per germline, CDR1 KGHSH and CDR2 LQKENI. V was cut by 2 bases and J by 7 bases, with 19 bases left in between. CDR3 sequence reads: CASSPIVAEDMYTQYF. CDR3 DNA sequence: TGTGCCAGCTCACCAATAGTAGCCGAGGACATGTATACGCAGTATTTT.

V usage is TRBV11-1 and J usage is TRBJ2-4; no definite D call. V lost 5 bases and J lost 0, with 20 bases in between. CDR1 is SGHAT and CDR2 is FQDESV in the germline V gene (reference sequence). The CDR3 is made up of 18 amino acids. CDR3 DNA sequence: TGTGCCAGCAGCCCAAGGGCCAGCAACCTACTAGCCAAAAACATTCAGTACTTC. This codes for CASSPRASNLLAKNIQYF.

The gene calls are TRBV5-6 and TRBJ2-7; D gene ambiguous. The CDR3 has 14 amino acids. Between the trimmed V and J ends, which lost 2 bases and 0 bases, there was a span of 9 bases. Germline values: CDR1 SGHDT, CDR2 YYEEEE. CDR3 DNA: TGTGCCAGCAGCTTCCAAAGGAGCTCCTACGAGCAGTACTTC. Translating it yields CASSFQRSSYEQYF.

The chain recombines TRBV6-6 with TRBJ2-5; a possible D gene is TRBD1 (5 bases). Trimming shortened V by 4 bases and J by 5 bases, and 14 bases separated the two germline ends. The V gene's germline CDR1 is MNHNY and CDR2 SVGAGI (reference sequence). CDR3 length equals 14 residues. CDR3 loop: CASSSIQGWETQYF. For the CDR3, the DNA is TGTGCCAGCAGTTCGATTCAGGGTTGGGAGACCCAGTACTTC.

This clone was observed a single time. CDR3 loop: CASNYRAYNEQFF. As DNA, the CDR3 is TGTGCCAGCAACTACAGGGCCTACAATGAGCAGTTCTTC. The V gene is TRBV7-9, the J gene TRBJ2-1, with TRBD1 as a possible D gene (6 bases). The germline CDR1 and CDR2 sequences are SEHNR and FQNEAQ (reference sequence). This CDR3 has 13 amino acids. V was cut by 7 bases and J by 2 bases, with 9 bases left in between.